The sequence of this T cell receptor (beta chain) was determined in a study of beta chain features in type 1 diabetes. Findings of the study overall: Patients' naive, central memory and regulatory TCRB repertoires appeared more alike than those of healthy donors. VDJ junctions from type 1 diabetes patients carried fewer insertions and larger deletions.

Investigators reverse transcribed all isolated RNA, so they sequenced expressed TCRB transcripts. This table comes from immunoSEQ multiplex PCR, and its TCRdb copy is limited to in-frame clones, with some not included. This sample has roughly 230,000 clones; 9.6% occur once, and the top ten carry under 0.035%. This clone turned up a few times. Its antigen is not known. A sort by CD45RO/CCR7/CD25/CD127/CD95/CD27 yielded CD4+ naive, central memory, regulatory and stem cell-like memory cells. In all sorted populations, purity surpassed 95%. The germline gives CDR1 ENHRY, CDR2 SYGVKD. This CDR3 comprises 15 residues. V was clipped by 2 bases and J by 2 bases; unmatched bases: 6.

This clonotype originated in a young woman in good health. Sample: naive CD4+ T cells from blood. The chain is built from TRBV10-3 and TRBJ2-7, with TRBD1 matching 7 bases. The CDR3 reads CAISEKQGTTYEQYF. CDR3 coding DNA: TGTGCCATCAGTGAGAAACAGGGGACAACCTACGAGCAGTACTTC.